The 32 T cell receptor beta chains below were found in one sample sequenced in a study of T-cell reconstitution after alpha-beta-depleted transplantation in children. Unique molecular identifiers were used to barcode this TCRbeta library. TCRdb re-called the PCR reads through MiXCR, storing one row per CDR3 protein. The profile shows about 230,000 distinct CDR3 sequences, around 9.6% of them singletons. Material: PBMCs from the stem cell graft donor, obtained from the stem cell graft. The origin of the receptors is a human donor who donated a stem cell graft to a child with acute lymphoblastic leukemia.

The V call is TRBV7-2, the J call TRBJ2-1; 8 bases match TRBD2. CDR3 size: 13 residues. With V trimmed by 1 base and J by 13 bases, 6 bases remained unmatched. Looked up from germline, CDR1 is SGHTA and CDR2 is FQGNSA. CDR3 nucleotide sequence: TGTGCCAGCAGCTTAGTTACAGCGGGGGACCAGTTCTTC. Encoded protein: CASSLVTAGDQFF.

This clonotype was counted many times. The J gene is TRBJ2-5, the V gene TRBV7-6, with D possibly being TRBD1 (5 bases). V dropped 5 bases and J dropped 1 base, with 11 bases sitting between them. Germline V gene sequence: CDR1 SGHVS, CDR2 FNYEAQ. The length of the CDR3 is 14 residues. The CDR3 loop reads CASSVQDFQETQYF. The CDR3 region has the DNA TGTGCCAGCAGCGTACAGGATTTCCAAGAGACCCAGTACTTC.

The chain employs TRBV21-1 and TRBJ2-1; the D segment call TRBD2 is taken from the table without a DNA check. TRBV21-1 is reported as a pseudogene. There are 15 residues in the CDR3. The CDR3 DNA sequence: TGTGCCAGCAGACCTTTTAGCGGGGAATACAATGAGCAGTTCTTC. Amino acids: CASRPFSGEYNEQFF.

This clonotype has more than one count but fewer than ten. The CDR3 DNA reads as TGTGCCTGGAGTGTGGGGACGGCGGGGGATGAGCAGTTCTTC. Protein sequence: CAWSVGTAGDEQFF. The chain couples TRBV30 to TRBJ2-1, with 7 bases fitting TRBD2. This CDR3 region has 14 residues. V lost 0 bases and J lost 8; bases outside the gene matches: 7. Germline V gene lookup returns CDR1 GTSNPN and CDR2 SVGIG (reference sequence).

This clonotype was observed a handful of times. This chain joins TRBV5-1 and TRBJ2-2; no clear D gene. Germline loops: CDR1 SGHRS, CDR2 YFSETQ. V was shortened by 5 bases and J by 7 bases, with 9 bases between the two germline ends. CDR3 length: 12 residues. The CDR3 sequence is CASRSGGGELFF. The DNA for the CDR3 is TGCGCCAGCAGATCCGGTGGCGGGGAGCTGTTTTTT.

This clonotype was counted a few times. The rearrangement links TRBV4-1 to TRBJ1-1, with TRBD1 matching 10 bases. The junction had 7 bases not matched to a gene; V was cut back by 4 bases and J by 5 bases. The CDR3 runs 15 residues. Germline values: CDR1 MGHRA, CDR2 YSYEKL. In DNA form, the CDR3 reads TGCGCCAGCAGCCGCAGACAGGGGGCGAAAACTGAAGCTTTCTTT. Translation gives CASSRRQGAKTEAFF.

This clonotype was recorded many times. V is TRBV5-1 and J is TRBJ2-5; D could derive from TRBD1 or TRBD2 (5 bases each). Trimming took 1 base from V and 5 from J, leaving 15 bases between them. CDR1 and CDR2 from the germline V gene are SGHRS and YFSETQ. The CDR3 has 15 amino acids. CDR3 nucleotide sequence: TGCGCCAGCAGCTTGCGGGACGGAGCCTTTGAGACCCAGTACTTC. Amino acid sequence: CASSLRDGAFETQYF. The variable domain in full, completed from reference TRBV5-1 and TRBJ2-5, reads KAGVTQTPRYLIKTRGQQVTLSCSPISGHRSVSWYQQTPGQGLQFLFEYFSETQRNKGNFPGRFSGRQFSNSRSEMNVSTLELGDSALYLCASSLRDGAFETQYFGPGTRLLVL.

Concerning this clonotype itself: A clone one base away is much larger, so this may be a read error. Likely a read error: the CDR3 ends without its conserved phenylalanine or tryptophan. The chain has TRBV12-3 or TRBV12-4 and TRBJ1-2; tentatively, D is TRBD1 (6 bases). Trimming pared 1 base from V and 7 bases from J, leaving 10 bases between. The CDR3 is 13 residues long. In nucleotides, the CDR3 is TGTGCCAGCAGTTTAGGAGGGGGAAGTGGCTACACCTCC. Encoded protein: CASSLGGGSGYTS.

This chain joins TRBV15 and TRBJ2-5, with 9 positions matching TRBD2. Looked up from germline, CDR1 is LNHNV and CDR2 is YYDKDF (reference sequence). The trim removed 2 bases at V and 1 base at J, leaving 8 bases unmatched. CDR3 size: 17 residues. CDR3 residues: CATSRLRAGGFQETQYF. For the CDR3, the DNA is TGTGCCACCAGCAGATTACGAGCGGGGGGCTTCCAAGAGACCCAGTACTTC. The full variable domain, with the rest looked up from reference TRBV15 and TRBJ2-5, is DAMVIQNPRYQVTQFGKPVTLSCSQTLNHNVMYWYQQKSSQAPKLLFHYYDKDFNNEADTPDNFQSRRPNTSFCFLDIRSPGLGDTAMYLCATSRLRAGGFQETQYFGPGTRLLVL.

This clonotype was detected a few times. The chain carries TRBV20-1 and TRBJ2-1, with 9 bases matching TRBD2. The ends lost 1 base at V and 3 bases at J; junction bases unmatched: 13. The CDR3 covers 18 residues. CDR1 DFQATT and CDR2 SNEGSKA come from the germline V gene (reference sequence). The chain's CDR3 is CSARVGGGLATLYNEQFF. The CDR3 DNA reads TGCAGTGCTAGAGTCGGCGGTGGACTAGCGACACTCTACAATGAGCAGTTCTTC.

The genes are TRBV4-2 and TRBJ2-7; D may be TRBD1 or TRBD2 (5 bases each). Germline assignment: CDR1 LGHNA and CDR2 YNFKEQ. This CDR3 region has 16 residues. Trimming removed 0 bases at V and 1 base at J, with 13 bases between. This chain's CDR3 is CASSQETGTFSYEQYF. Written as DNA, the CDR3 is TGTGCCAGCAGCCAAGAAACCGGGACGTTTTCCTACGAGCAGTACTTC.

This chain connects TRBV3-1 to TRBJ2-1; 8 bases fit TRBD2. CDR1 and CDR2 (germline): LGHDT, YNNKEL (reference sequence). Germline trimming cut 0 bases from V and 8 bases from J; bases unmatched to any gene: 3. This CDR3 has 14 amino acids. The CDR3 sequence: CASSQDRGGHEQFF. Here the CDR3 DNA reads TGTGCCAGCAGCCAAGATCGCGGGGGGCATGAGCAGTTCTTC.

This clonotype showed up many times. The chain joins TRBV5-5 to TRBJ2-1, with 8 bases that match TRBD2. The CDR3 is 14 amino acids. Germline CDR1 reads SGHKS; CDR2 reads YYEKEE (reference sequence). V shed 4 bases, J shed 8 bases, and the junction held 8 bases outside the gene matches. The CDR3 bases are TGTGCCAGCAGCGCGCGGGGGGCCGGGGATGAGCAGTTCTTC. Translated, it gives CASSARGAGDEQFF. Together with reference TRBV5-5 and TRBJ2-1, the CDR3 gives the full variable domain: DAGVTQSPTHLIKTRGQQVTLRCSPISGHKSVSWYQQVLGQGPQFIFQYYEKEERGRGNFPDRFSARQFPNYSSELNVNALLLGDSALYLCASSARGAGDEQFFGPGTRLTVL.

V gene TRBV12-3 or TRBV12-4 combines with J gene TRBJ1-5; no definite D call. With 6 bases removed from V and 4 bases from J, the gap between germline ends came to 13 bases. The CDR3 spans 14 residues. For the CDR3, the DNA is TGTGCCAGCAGGAACGGGAGGCGGAATCAGCCCCAGCATTTT. The encoded protein is CASRNGRRNQPQHF.

There are a few counts of this clonotype. The J gene is TRBJ1-3, the V gene TRBV3-1; no clear D gene. Looked up from germline, CDR1 is LGHDT and CDR2 is YNNKEL (reference sequence). Between the trimmed V and J ends, which lost 4 bases and 0 bases, there was a span of 13 bases. CDR3 length: 16 amino acids. CDR3 in DNA: TGTGCCAGCAGCCTTTTTCTCGGTTTCTCTGGAAACACCATATATTTT. Encoded protein: CASSLFLGFSGNTIYF.

The V and J genes are TRBV2 and TRBJ2-3; 12 bases are shared with TRBD2. CDR1 is SNHLY and CDR2 is FYNNEI in the germline V gene. This CDR3 contains 16 residues. Germline trimming cut 5 bases from V and 2 bases from J; bases unmatched to any gene: 5. The CDR3 is CASSPTSGGLTDTQYF. DNA of the CDR3: TGTGCCAGCAGTCCCACTAGCGGGGGGCTCACAGATACGCAGTATTTT.

This clonotype was detected many times. The chain uses TRBV15 and TRBJ2-1; D is unclear. Germline V gives CDR1 LNHNV, CDR2 YYDKDF (reference sequence). Trimming removed 2 bases from V and 6 bases from J, with 17 bases in between. The CDR3 sequence is 16 residues long. The CDR3 DNA is TGTGCCACCAGCAGAAAAGCTATTTCAGCAGGCAATGAGCAGTTCTTC. Its protein is CATSRKAISAGNEQFF.

V gene TRBV6-4 combines with J gene TRBJ1-2; D is ambiguous. CDR1 is MRHNA and CDR2 is SNTAGT in the germline V gene. V lost 2 bases to trimming and J lost 5 bases, with 9 bases between them. CDR3 length: 13 residues. CDR3 DNA sequence: TGTGCCAGCAGTGACGAGCGACAATATGGCTACACCTTC. Translating it yields CASSDERQYGYTF.

J is TRBJ2-2 and V is TRBV19; possibly TRBD2 for D (5 bases). Germline CDR1 LNHDA, CDR2 SQIVND (reference sequence). The germline V and J ends were trimmed by 2 bases and 6 bases, with 19 bases remaining between them. This CDR3 contains 17 residues. The DNA of the CDR3 is TGTGCCAGTAGTATATTCCGGGGAAGCGGAGGTTCCGGGGAGCTGTTTTTT. This gives the protein CASSIFRGSGGSGELFF.

This clonotype came up a few times. The chain joins TRBV4-2 to TRBJ2-3; no clear D gene. This CDR3 contains 12 residues. Germline assignment: CDR1 LGHNA and CDR2 YNFKEQ. The V end was cut by 3 bases, the J end by 5 bases, with 6 bases between. The DNA of the CDR3 is TGTGCCAGCAGCCAGGTCGGAGATACGCAGTATTTT. It translates to CASSQVGDTQYF.

This clonotype was recorded many times. The chain employs TRBV29-1 and TRBJ1-2, with unresolved D. The CDR3 spans 12 residues. Looked up from germline, CDR1 is SQVTM and CDR2 is ANQGSEA. Trimming took 6 bases from V and 4 from J, leaving 12 bases between them. The CDR3 coding sequence is TGCAGCGTCAAGTGGCAGCCCTATGGCTACACCTTC. Translated, it gives CSVKWQPYGYTF.

Concerning this clonotype itself: Possible read error: a much larger clone is one base away. J is TRBJ2-2 and V is TRBV7-8, with unresolved D. The V gene's germline CDR1 is SGHVS and CDR2 FQNEAQ. This CDR3 is 13 amino acids long. This CDR3 reads CASSLSSTWELFF. CDR3 in DNA: TGTGCCAGCAGCTTATCGAGCACCTGGGAGCTGTTTTTT.

This clonotype was seen ten or more times. This chain connects TRBV3-1 to TRBJ2-5, with a possible D match to TRBD2 (6 bases). V lost 5 bases and J 1 base, leaving 14 bases between the germline ends. Germline loops: CDR1 LGHDT, CDR2 YNNKEL (reference sequence). CDR3 length equals 15 residues. Here the CDR3 reads CASSANRGLQETQYF. CDR3 in DNA: TGTGCCAGCAGCGCAAACCGGGGACTCCAAGAGACCCAGTACTTC.

This clonotype has a count of ten or more. The chain combines TRBV4-1 with TRBJ1-6; 8 bases are shared with TRBD1. The CDR3 runs 17 residues. V lost 3 bases to trimming and J lost 0 bases; unmatched junction nucleotides: 4. Germline V lookup: CDR1 MGHRA, CDR2 YSYEKL. CDR3 sequence: CASSQDRASSYNSPLHF. Here the CDR3 DNA reads TGCGCCAGCAGCCAGGACAGGGCAAGCTCCTATAATTCACCCCTCCACTTT.

This clonotype was detected ten times or more. The chain links TRBV20-1 to TRBJ2-5; the match to TRBD1 covers 9 bases. The CDR3 loop spans 15 amino acids. The germline CDR1 and CDR2 sequences are DFQATT and SNEGSKA (reference sequence). J lost 3 bases, V lost 0 bases, and 5 bases had no gene match. The CDR3 loop is CSARDLGQGEETQYF. The CDR3 bases are TGCAGTGCTAGAGATTTGGGACAGGGTGAAGAGACCCAGTACTTC.

This clonotype was counted ten times or more. The rearrangement links TRBV27 to TRBJ1-5; 7 nucleotides line up with TRBD1. The CDR3 is 16 residues long. V trimming: 8 bases; J trimming: 5 bases; junction bases outside the gene matches: 15. Germline CDR1 reads MNHEY; CDR2 reads SMNVEV (reference sequence). This chain's CDR3 is CASPTSGVRGYQPQHF. In DNA form, the CDR3 reads TGTGCCAGCCCAACGAGTGGTGTCAGGGGGTATCAGCCCCAGCATTTT.

This clonotype came up many times. The chain has TRBV7-8 and TRBJ2-7; 8 positions match TRBD1. CDR3 length: 16 amino acids. The V gene's germline CDR1 is SGHVS and CDR2 FQNEAQ. The junction had 10 bases not matched to a gene; V was cut back by 1 base and J by 5 bases. As DNA, the CDR3 is TGTGCCAGCAGCTTAGAACCCCAGGGGGCTTATCACGAGCAGTACTTC. It is translated as CASSLEPQGAYHEQYF. Based on the CDR3 plus reference TRBV7-8 and TRBJ2-7, the full variable domain is GAGVSQSPRYKVAKRGQDVALRCDPISGHVSLFWYQQALGQGPEFLTYFQNEAQLDKSGLPSDRFFAERPEGSVSTLKIQRTQQEDSAVYLCASSLEPQGAYHEQYFGPGTRLTVT.

The chain combines TRBV4-1 with TRBJ1-1; TRBD1 aligns across 8 bases. CDR3 length: 16 residues. The V gene end was trimmed by 1 base and the J gene end by 0 bases; junction bases not matched to a gene: 4. Germline lookup yields CDR1 MGHRA and CDR2 YSYEKL. DNA for the CDR3: TGCGCCAGCAGCCAAGGGCAGGGGGCGGTGAACACTGAAGCTTTCTTT. This codes for CASSQGQGAVNTEAFF.

In its sample, this clonotype was seen a few times. The chain has TRBV20-1 and TRBJ2-5, with 12 nucleotides matching TRBD2. The CDR3 runs 15 residues. CDR1 and CDR2 from the germline V gene are DFQATT and SNEGSKA (reference sequence). The ends lost 3 bases at V and 2 bases at J; junction bases unmatched: 4. CDR3 nucleotides: TGCAGTGCTAGTGGACTAGCGGGGAGACAAGAGACCCAGTACTTC. Protein: CSASGLAGRQETQYF.

This clonotype has just a few counts. The chain employs TRBV4-1 and TRBJ2-2; 10 bases fit TRBD1. The CDR3 is made up of 16 amino acids. CDR1 is MGHRA, CDR2 YSYEKL, per germline. V shed 1 base and J 4 bases; nucleotides not matched to a gene: 3. CDR3 amino acids: CASSQGGTGVTGELFF. The CDR3 DNA is TGCGCCAGCAGCCAAGGAGGGACAGGGGTCACCGGGGAGCTGTTTTTT.

This clonotype was seen repeatedly, ten times or more. The chain couples TRBV28 to TRBJ2-7, with D hard to call. There are 15 residues in the CDR3. Trimming stripped 5 bases from V and 0 bases from J, with 14 bases between. Germline lookup yields CDR1 MDHEN and CDR2 SYDVKM. This CDR3 is CASSQDGAGSYEQYF. The CDR3 DNA reads as TGTGCCAGCAGTCAGGACGGCGCCGGCTCCTACGAGCAGTACTTC.

J is TRBJ1-5 and V is TRBV12-3 or TRBV12-4, with D maybe TRBD1 (6 bases). The V gene lost 2 bases and the J gene lost 2 bases, with 13 bases spanning the gap. This CDR3 has 16 amino acids. CDR3 sequence (DNA): TGTGCCAGCAGTTTAAGGGGGGGGCGAGGCAATCAGCCCCAGCATTTT. This codes for CASSLRGGRGNQPQHF.